A single sample gave rise to the 14 T cell receptor beta chains below, sequenced in a study of human T cells and chemical hapten exposure. Each CDR3 protein is one row after TCRdb ran MiXCR on the RACE reads. The sample lists over 100,000 distinct CDR3 sequences; more than 7% were seen once. Time point: patch test 2, 6 weeks after DPC sensitization. Stated treatment: therapeutic diphenylcyclopropenone sensitization with weekly scalp DPC. Source: whole blood, taken in connection with sensitization to the hapten diphenylcyclopropenone (DPC). The receptor set was obtained from a woman in her thirties or forties with alopecia areata. Some clones in this sample may be carry-over from other donors' samples.

This clonotype was detected ten times or more. The rearrangement uses TRBV6-2 or TRBV6-3 and TRBJ2-7; TRBD2 is a possible D gene (5 bases). Deletions cut 2 bases from V and 2 bases from J, with 10 bases between. The CDR3 is made up of 14 amino acids. Germline V gene lookup returns CDR1 MNHEY and CDR2 SVGEGT. CDR3: CASSYMGVAYEQYF. The CDR3 nucleotides read TGTGCCAGCAGTTACATGGGAGTTGCCTACGAGCAGTACTTC.

This clonotype showed up many times. DNA for the CDR3: TGTGCCAGCAGCTTAGTGACCGCACGACCCACAGATACGCAGTATTTT. This gives the protein CASSLVTARPTDTQYF. The chain recombines TRBV7-2 with TRBJ2-3; D remains unclear. V was clipped by 1 base and J by 2 bases, with 13 bases between them. CDR3 length: 16 amino acids. Per germline, CDR1 SGHTA and CDR2 FQGNSA.

This clonotype has ten or more counts. CDR3 nucleotides: TGTGCCAGCAGTTTAATCCCTACACGAAGCACAGATACGCAGTATTTT. Protein: CASSLIPTRSTDTQYF. The rearrangement uses TRBV12-3 or TRBV12-4 and TRBJ2-3; no reliable D call. Deletions cut 2 bases from V and 0 bases from J, with 12 bases between. The CDR3 runs 16 residues.

CDR3 residues: CASSSTGTGAMNTEAFF. The CDR3 DNA reads TGTGCCAGCTCATCCACCGGGACAGGGGCGATGAACACTGAAGCTTTCTTT. The J gene is TRBJ1-1, the V gene TRBV18; 10 bases map to TRBD1. V gave up 5 bases and J gave up 0 bases; unmatched junction bases: 9. This CDR3 region has 17 residues. CDR1 KGHSH and CDR2 LQKENI come from the germline V gene.

In this sample, this clonotype turned up many times. The chain uses TRBV24-1 and TRBJ2-2, with D possibly TRBD2 on 6 matching bases. From germline, CDR1 is KGHDR and CDR2 SFDVKD. V lost 5 bases, J lost 4 bases, and 16 bases lay in between. CDR3 length: 16 residues. The CDR3 is CATSAWEATGTGELFF. DNA for the CDR3: TGTGCCACCAGTGCCTGGGAGGCGACGGGCACCGGGGAGCTGTTTTTT.

This clonotype was picked up a small number of times. The chain joins TRBV20-1 to TRBJ2-1; 7 bases match TRBD2. The CDR3 runs to 14 residues. Unmatched junction bases numbered 5, after V lost 3 bases and J lost 3 bases. Germline CDR1 DFQATT, CDR2 SNEGSKA (reference sequence). As DNA, the CDR3 is TGCAGTGCTAGTCGCGGGGGATACTACAATGAGCAGTTCTTC. Translating gives CSASRGGYYNEQFF.

There are a few counts of this clonotype. The rearrangement uses TRBV3-1 and TRBJ1-1; no clear D. Trimming cost V 0 bases and J 8 bases, with 13 bases left between them. CDR1 LGHDT and CDR2 YNNKEL come from the germline V gene (reference sequence). The CDR3 consists of 14 residues. CDR3 coding DNA: TGTGCCAGCAGCCAAGATGACGCCTGGTTGGAAGCTTTCTTT. It yields the protein CASSQDDAWLEAFF.

This clonotype appeared many times. J is TRBJ2-2 and V is TRBV27; D unclear. The V end was cut by 7 bases, the J end by 3 bases, with 12 bases between. Germline V lookup: CDR1 MNHEY, CDR2 SMNVEV (reference sequence). The CDR3 is 14 amino acids. The CDR3 here is CASTATLDTGELFF. For the CDR3, the DNA is TGTGCCAGCACAGCAACGTTAGACACCGGGGAGCTGTTTTTT.

Concerning this clonotype itself: A junction boundary mismatches the germline segment, possibly from a read error. The J gene is TRBJ2-7, the V gene TRBV3-1, with 11 nucleotides matching TRBD1. There are 15 residues in the CDR3. Germline lookup yields CDR1 LGHDT and CDR2 YNNKEL (reference sequence). In DNA form, the CDR3 reads TGTGCCAGCGGCCAAACGGGACAGGGGGCCTACGAGCAGTACTTC. It encodes CASGQTGQGAYEQYF.

J is TRBJ2-5 and V is TRBV5-4, with D uncertain. Germline V gene data show CDR1 as SGHNT and CDR2 as YYREEE (reference sequence). This CDR3 has 13 residues. The V and J ends lost 4 bases and 5 bases respectively, with 12 bases between them. The CDR3: CASSNIGPETQYF. The CDR3 bases are TGTGCCAGCAGCAATATCGGCCCGGAGACCCAGTACTTC.

This clonotype was recorded many times. V usage is TRBV27 and J usage is TRBJ2-7; D gene ambiguous. Trimming cost V 2 bases and J 0 bases, with 8 bases left between them. Germline V CDR1 and CDR2: MNHEY, SMNVEV (reference sequence). The CDR3 runs to 14 residues. CDR3 nucleotide sequence: TGTGCCAGCAGTTTAGGCAGGAGCTCCTACGAGCAGTACTTC. Amino acid sequence: CASSLGRSSYEQYF.

The rearrangement links TRBV5-1 to TRBJ1-6, with TRBD1 as a possible D gene (6 bases). Germline CDR1 reads SGHRS; CDR2 reads YFSETQ. CDR3 length equals 15 residues. V gave up 1 base and J gave up 8 bases, with 13 bases separating them. CDR3 bases: TGCGCCAGCAGCTTGTCCGGGACATCCTATTCACCCCTCCACTTT. This sequence encodes CASSLSGTSYSPLHF.

This clonotype was seen only a few times. The chain employs TRBV4-1 and TRBJ1-6, with 9 bases lining up with TRBD1. The CDR3 loop spans 19 amino acids. V trimming: 3 bases; J trimming: 4 bases; junction bases outside the gene matches: 13. The V gene's germline CDR1 is MGHRA and CDR2 YSYEKL. The CDR3 sequence: CASSQGLQGASRYNSPLHF. CDR3 sequence (DNA): TGCGCCAGCAGCCAGGGATTACAGGGGGCGAGTCGATATAATTCACCCCTCCACTTT.

The chain links TRBV29-1 to TRBJ2-1, with D possibly called TRBD1 or TRBD2 (5 bases each). This CDR3 has 14 amino acids. Germline CDR1 SQVTM, CDR2 ANQGSEA. V shed 5 bases and J shed 7 bases, with 18 bases lying between them. CDR3 nucleotide sequence: TGCAGCGTTCTGGGATTTCGAGAGGGGAATGAGCAGTTCTTC. Translation gives CSVLGFREGNEQFF.